This entry lists 24 T cell receptor beta chains sequenced from one sample in a study of shared clonotypes between healthy human individuals. Data came from immunoSEQ multiplex PCR; TCRdb stores just in-frame clones and leaves some out. Among millions of clones listed, 90% to 95% were seen once. The sequencing sample was made of naive CD4+ T cells from PBMCs. Subset: CD45RA+ positively selected. The source of these receptors is a man younger than 30 in good health. Some clones in this sample may be carry-over from other donors' samples.

V gene TRBV5-1 combines with J gene TRBJ2-7; 8 bases fit TRBD2. Germline V gene data show CDR1 as SGHRS and CDR2 as YFSETQ. This CDR3 contains 14 residues. Unmatched junction bases numbered 9, after V lost 6 bases and J lost 4 bases. CDR3 DNA: TGCGCCAGCAAAGCGGCGGGAGGTTTGTACGAGCAGTACTTC. The encoded protein is CASKAAGGLYEQYF.

The rearrangement uses TRBV10-3 and TRBJ2-1, with D maybe TRBD1 (5 bases). Deletions cut 5 bases from V and 3 bases from J, with 11 bases between. Germline CDR1 ENHRY, CDR2 SYGVKD. This CDR3 spans 14 amino acids. CDR3 sequence (DNA): TGTGCCATCAGTCCTGACAGTTTCTACAATGAGCAGTTCTTC. It yields the protein CAISPDSFYNEQFF.

This clone was seen a single time. The rearrangement links TRBV7-9 to TRBJ1-4; D is unclear. In germline, CDR1 is SEHNR, CDR2 FQNEAQ (reference sequence). This CDR3 comprises 19 residues. V shed 1 base and J shed 0 bases, with 18 bases lying between them. The CDR3: CASSLVLNRKVATNEKLFF. The CDR3 DNA reads as TGTGCCAGCAGCTTAGTTTTGAACAGAAAAGTTGCAACTAATGAAAAACTGTTTTTT.

The chain couples TRBV6-1 to TRBJ2-3; D may be TRBD1 (5 bases). The CDR3 loop spans 16 amino acids. Trimming stripped 0 bases from V and 2 bases from J, with 12 bases between. Per germline, CDR1 MNHNS and CDR2 SASEGT. The DNA of the CDR3 is TGTGCCAGCAGTGAAGCTAGGGGCACCTTCACAGATACGCAGTATTTT. Encoded protein: CASSEARGTFTDTQYF.

Regarding this clone: The same CDR3 can be traced to other DNA sequences in this sample. This chain connects TRBV19 to TRBJ1-1, with D possibly TRBD1 on 6 matching bases. The CDR3 runs 12 residues. Between the trimmed V and J ends, which lost 3 bases and 5 bases, there was a span of 7 bases. CDR1 and CDR2 from the germline V gene are LNHDA and SQIVND (reference sequence). The CDR3 region has the DNA TGTGCCAGTAGTATGAGGGGGACTGAAGCTTTCTTT. Amino acids: CASSMRGTEAFF.

This clone was found once. The chain joins TRBV6-5 to TRBJ2-7; TRBD1 aligns across 9 bases. V shed 5 bases, J shed 5 bases, and the junction held 7 bases outside the gene matches. This CDR3 is built from 14 residues. Germline assignment: CDR1 MNHEY and CDR2 SVGAGI. CDR3 in amino acids: CASSPGDRVDEQYF. CDR3 DNA sequence: TGTGCCAGCAGTCCCGGGGACAGGGTAGACGAGCAGTACTTC.

This sequence joins TRBV9 and TRBJ2-1; TRBD2 matches 7 bases. J lost 3 bases, V lost 4 bases, and 10 bases had no gene match. CDR1 and CDR2 from the germline V gene are SGDLS and YYNGEE. The CDR3 spans 16 residues. DNA for the CDR3: TGTGCCAGCAGCTCCTCTGGCGGGAGAGTCTACAATGAGCAGTTCTTC. Amino acid sequence: CASSSSGGRVYNEQFF.

The chain is built from TRBV11-2 and TRBJ2-2, with 10 bases identical to TRBD2. The length of the CDR3 is 15 residues. The germline V gene has CDR1 SGHAT and CDR2 FQNNGV. V lost 5 bases to trimming and J lost 9 bases; unmatched junction nucleotides: 9. CDR3 sequence: CASSATSGTIRELFF. The CDR3 nucleotides read TGTGCCAGCAGCGCTACTAGCGGGACGATTAGGGAGCTGTTTTTT.

The gene calls are TRBV5-4 and TRBJ2-7; D gene ambiguous. Trimming shortened V by 1 base and J by 2 bases, and 13 bases separated the two germline ends. CDR3 length: 15 amino acids. The germline gives CDR1 SGHNT, CDR2 YYREEE (reference sequence). The CDR3 loop is CASSLPRLATYEQYF. Here the CDR3 DNA reads TGTGCCAGCAGCTTGCCCCGGCTCGCTACCTACGAGCAGTACTTC.

The CDR3 region is CSVEGDMGYGYTF. The CDR3 nucleotides are TGCAGCGTTGAAGGGGACATGGGCTATGGCTACACCTTC. V and J are TRBV29-1 and TRBJ1-2; tentatively, D is TRBD1 (6 bases). V was clipped by 1 base and J by 4 bases, with 10 bases between them. This CDR3 has 13 amino acids. Germline V CDR1 and CDR2: SQVTM, ANQGSEA. Combining the CDR3 with reference TRBV29-1 and TRBJ1-2 gives the whole variable domain SAVISQKPSRDICQRGTSLTIQCQVDSQVTMMFWYRQQPGQSLTLIATANQGSEATYESGFVIDKFPISRPNLTFSTLTVSNMSPEDSSIYLCSVEGDMGYGYTFGSGTRLTVV.

This clone was counted a single time. Other DNA sequences in the sample encode the same CDR3. This chain links TRBV5-4 with TRBJ2-7, with TRBD2 matching over 7 bases. The CDR3 consists of 13 residues. The germline CDR1 and CDR2 sequences are SGHNT and YYREEE (reference sequence). The V gene end was trimmed by 0 bases and the J gene end by 5 bases; junction bases not matched to a gene: 2. DNA for the CDR3: TGTGCCAGCAGCTTGGGCGGGAGCAACGAGCAGTACTTC. This translates into CASSLGGSNEQYF.

The V call is TRBV7-8, the J call TRBJ2-3; possibly TRBD2 for D (6 bases). The CDR3 runs 15 residues. The germline gives CDR1 SGHVS, CDR2 FQNEAQ. V was pared by 5 bases and J by 2 bases, with 14 bases between. CDR3 nucleotides: TGTGCCAGCAGCCTCGCGGGACGGATCACAGATACGCAGTATTTT. As protein: CASSLAGRITDTQYF.

This clone appeared once. J is TRBJ2-6 and V is TRBV27; D is possibly TRBD1 (6 bases). This CDR3 has 15 amino acids. The germline gives CDR1 MNHEY, CDR2 SMNVEV (reference sequence). V gave up 8 bases and J gave up 2 bases, with 13 bases separating them. DNA of the CDR3: TGTGCCAGCCGTCCAACAGGGACTGGGGCCAACGTCCTGACTTTC. This translates into CASRPTGTGANVLTF.

The chain couples TRBV11-3 to TRBJ1-1; tentative D call: TRBD1 (6 bases). Germline V gene lookup returns CDR1 SGHNT and CDR2 YENEEA. This CDR3 is built from 15 residues. With 5 bases removed from V and 2 bases from J, the gap between germline ends came to 15 bases. The CDR3 reads CASSPAGTTNTEAFF. In DNA, the CDR3 is TGTGCCAGCAGCCCCGCCGGGACAACAAACACTGAAGCTTTCTTT.

This clone was recorded once. This chain joins TRBV28 and TRBJ1-1, with 9 bases aligning to TRBD1. Germline loops: CDR1 MDHEN, CDR2 SYDVKM. V was pared by 5 bases and J by 1 base, with 11 bases of the junction left unmatched. The CDR3 runs 17 residues. As DNA, the CDR3 is TGTGCCAGCAGTCAATTACGGGACAGGGCATGGAACACTGAAGCTTTCTTT. Protein product: CASSQLRDRAWNTEAFF.

This rearrangement joins TRBV7-7 to TRBJ2-1; D perhaps matches TRBD2 (6 bases). Trimming pared 5 bases from V and 3 bases from J, leaving 17 bases between. The CDR3 has 16 amino acids. Germline CDR1 and CDR2: SSHAT and FNYEAQ (reference sequence). CDR3 amino acids: CASSLTPGANYNEQFF. In nucleotides, the CDR3 is TGTGCCAGCAGCCTAACCCCGGGAGCTAACTACAATGAGCAGTTCTTC.

The chain combines TRBV4-1 with TRBJ1-1, with 11 bases fitting TRBD1. Looked up from germline, CDR1 is MGHRA and CDR2 is YSYEKL. Losses at the gene ends were 2 bases for V and 4 bases for J; bases not matched to a gene: 3. The CDR3 extends over 15 amino acids. CDR3 sequence reads: CASSQPGTGGTEAFF. CDR3 nucleotide sequence: TGCGCCAGCAGCCAACCCGGGACAGGGGGCACTGAAGCTTTCTTT.

Comment on this clone: Additional DNA sequences in this sample encode the identical CDR3. This chain links TRBV18 with TRBJ2-3; TRBD2 aligns across 15 bases. The V gene end was trimmed by 6 bases and the J gene end by 6 bases; junction bases not matched to a gene: 4. CDR3 length: 15 residues. Germline V gives CDR1 KGHSH, CDR2 LQKENI. DNA of the CDR3: TGTGCCAGCTCGCCCGGGACTAGCGGGAGGGATACGCAGTATTTT. Its translation is CASSPGTSGRDTQYF.

V and J are TRBV7-2 and TRBJ2-7; 9 bases agree with TRBD2. V lost 5 bases and J lost 3; bases outside the gene matches: 11. The V gene's germline CDR1 is SGHTA and CDR2 FQGNSA. The CDR3 spans 16 residues. The CDR3 is CASSSGLARAVYEQYF. The CDR3 DNA reads as TGTGCCAGCAGCAGTGGACTAGCGAGAGCTGTCTACGAGCAGTACTTC.

J is TRBJ1-4 and V is TRBV4-1; unclear D gene. CDR1 MGHRA and CDR2 YSYEKL come from the germline V gene. This CDR3 has 14 amino acids. Trimming left V 4 bases short and J 6 bases short, with 12 bases between. CDR3 sequence: CASSPTGWDEKLFF. DNA of the CDR3: TGCGCCAGCAGCCCGACGGGGTGGGATGAAAAACTGTTTTTT.

The chain has TRBV27 and TRBJ2-7; D may be TRBD2 (5 bases). Trimming took off 6 bases at V and 2 bases at J, with 11 bases between the two ends. This CDR3 is built from 13 residues. Germline CDR1 is MNHEY and CDR2 is SMNVEV (reference sequence). The CDR3 DNA is TGTGCCAGCAGGCGGGTAGGAGCCTACGAGCAGTACTTC. Protein sequence: CASRRVGAYEQYF.

The chain has TRBV14 and TRBJ2-3; D possibly corresponds to TRBD2 (6 bases). The V end lost 3 bases, the J end lost 2 bases, and 9 bases lay between the germline ends. CDR1 and CDR2 from the germline V gene are SGHDN and FVKESK. The CDR3 runs to 14 residues. CDR3 sequence: CASSQSGATDTQYF. The CDR3 nucleotides are TGTGCCAGCAGCCAGTCGGGAGCCACAGATACGCAGTATTTT.

The table lists this clone with a few counts. The chain joins TRBV5-1 to TRBJ2-1; perhaps TRBD2 as D (5 bases). Germline lookup yields CDR1 SGHRS and CDR2 YFSETQ. This CDR3 comprises 15 residues. V was cut by 5 bases and J by 5 bases, with 17 bases left in between. CDR3 nucleotide sequence: TGCGCCAGCAGGAACCTGCTCGGGAACAACAATGAGCAGTTCTTC. Its protein is CASRNLLGNNNEQFF. Drawing the rest from reference TRBV5-1 and TRBJ2-1, the complete variable domain is KAGVTQTPRYLIKTRGQQVTLSCSPISGHRSVSWYQQTPGQGLQFLFEYFSETQRNKGNFPGRFSGRQFSNSRSEMNVSTLELGDSALYLCASRNLLGNNNEQFFGPGTRLTVL.

The V and J genes are TRBV6-5 and TRBJ2-5, with TRBD2 matching over 13 bases. Per the germline V gene, CDR1 is MNHEY and CDR2 is SVGAGI. The CDR3 has 15 residues. J was trimmed by 3 bases and V by 5 bases; bases with no gene match: 3. The CDR3 protein is CASSKLAGGKETQYF. The CDR3 nucleotides are TGTGCCAGCAGTAAACTAGCGGGAGGGAAAGAGACCCAGTACTTC.